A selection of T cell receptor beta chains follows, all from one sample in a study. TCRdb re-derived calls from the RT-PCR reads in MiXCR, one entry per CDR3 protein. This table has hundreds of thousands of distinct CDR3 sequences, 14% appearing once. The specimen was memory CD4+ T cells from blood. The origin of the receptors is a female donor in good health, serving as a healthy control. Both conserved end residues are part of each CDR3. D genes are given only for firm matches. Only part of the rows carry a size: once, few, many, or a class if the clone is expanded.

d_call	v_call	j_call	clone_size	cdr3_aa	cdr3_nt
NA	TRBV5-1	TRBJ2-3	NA	CASSTGLQGGTDTQYF	TGCGCCAGCAGCACGGGACTGCAGGGGGGCACAGATACGCAGTATTTT
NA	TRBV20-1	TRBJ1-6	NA	CSARVDSNSPLHF	TGCAGTGCTAGGGTGGACAGTAATTCACCCCTCCACTTT
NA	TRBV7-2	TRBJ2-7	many	CASSLAPGHSYEQYF	TGTGCCAGCAGCTTAGCCCCGGGACACTCCTACGAGCAGTACTTC
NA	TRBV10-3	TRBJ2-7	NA	CAIEDGSKSYEQYF	TGTGCCATCGAGGACGGGAGTAAATCCTACGAGCAGTACTTC
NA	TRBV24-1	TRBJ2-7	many	CATSDSGTARRGQYF	TGTGCCACCAGTGATTCCGGGACGGCCCGTCGTGGGCAGTACTTC
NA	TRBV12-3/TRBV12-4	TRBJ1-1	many	CASSIPPRTEAFF	TGTGCCAGCAGTATACCCCCGCGGACTGAAGCTTTCTTT
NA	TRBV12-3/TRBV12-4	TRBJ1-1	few	CASRQENTEAFF	TGTGCCAGCAGGCAGGAGAACACTGAAGCTTTCTTT
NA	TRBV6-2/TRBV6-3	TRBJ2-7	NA	CASSYLRESYEQYF	TGTGCCAGCAGTTACCTCAGGGAGTCCTACGAGCAGTACTTC
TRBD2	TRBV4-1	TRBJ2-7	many	CASSHPLAGGRYEQYF	TGCGCCAGCAGCCACCCCCTAGCGGGAGGGAGGTACGAGCAGTACTTC
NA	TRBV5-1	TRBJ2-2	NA	CASSLRQGFSGELFF	TGCGCCAGCAGCTTGCGGCAGGGGTTTAGCGGGGAGCTGTTTTTT
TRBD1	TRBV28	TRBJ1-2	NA	CASSYQDRIIGGYTF	TGTGCCAGCAGCTACCAGGACAGGATCATTGGTGGCTACACCTTC
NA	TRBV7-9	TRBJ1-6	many	CASSLDGTRSNSPLHF	TGTGCCAGCAGCTTAGACGGGACAAGAAGTAATTCACCCCTCCACTTT
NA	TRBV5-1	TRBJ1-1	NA	CASSFSQGIDTEAFF	TGCGCCAGCAGCTTCTCCCAGGGAATCGACACTGAAGCTTTCTTT
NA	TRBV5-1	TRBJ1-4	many	CASSLSGPTNEKLFF	TGCGCCAGCAGCTTGTCCGGACCAACTAATGAAAAACTGTTTTTT
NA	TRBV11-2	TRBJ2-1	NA	CASSGPGHPSYNEQFF	TGTGCCAGCAGCGGACCGGGACACCCTTCCTACAATGAGCAGTTCTTC
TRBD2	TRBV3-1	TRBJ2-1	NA	CASSQSLSGSRNEQFF	TGTGCCAGCAGCCAGTCCTTGAGCGGGAGCCGTAATGAGCAGTTCTTC
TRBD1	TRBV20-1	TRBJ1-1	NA	CSARGWTGDTEAFF	TGCAGTGCTAGAGGTTGGACAGGGGACACTGAAGCTTTCTTT
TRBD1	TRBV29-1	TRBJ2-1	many	CSVRGQGFNEQFF	TGCAGCGTAAGGGGACAGGGGTTCAATGAGCAGTTCTTC
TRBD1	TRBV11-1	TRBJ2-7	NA	CASRNRGVDEQYF	TGTGCCAGCAGAAACAGGGGTGTGGACGAGCAGTACTTC
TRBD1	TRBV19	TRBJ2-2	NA	CASSRTGANTGELFF	TGTGCCAGTAGTCGGACAGGAGCGAACACCGGGGAGCTGTTTTTT
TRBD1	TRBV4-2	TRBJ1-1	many	CASSQVGTDTEAFF	TGTGCCAGCAGCCAAGTCGGGACAGACACTGAAGCTTTCTTT
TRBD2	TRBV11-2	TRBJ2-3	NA	CASSFRSGGSDTQYF	TGTGCCAGCAGCTTCCGCAGCGGGGGATCTGATACGCAGTATTTT
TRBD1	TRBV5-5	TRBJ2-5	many	CASIFVGTGTQETQYF	TGTGCCAGCATCTTCGTGGGGACAGGGACCCAAGAGACCCAGTACTTC
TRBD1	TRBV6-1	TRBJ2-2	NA	CASGQAGTGELFF	TGTGCCAGCGGACAGGCGGGCACCGGGGAGCTGTTTTTT
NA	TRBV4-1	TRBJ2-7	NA	CASSPGAGPLSYEQYF	TGCGCCAGCAGCCCCGGGGCGGGACCTCTCTCCTACGAGCAGTACTTC
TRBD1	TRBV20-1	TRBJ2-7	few	CSARGGFGQGVPYEQYF	TGCAGTGCTAGAGGAGGTTTCGGACAGGGGGTCCCCTACGAGCAGTACTTC
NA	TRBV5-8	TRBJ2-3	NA	CASSSRTNRDTQYF	TGTGCCAGCAGCTCCCGGACTAACAGAGATACGCAGTATTTT
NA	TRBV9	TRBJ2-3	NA	CASSETSIPDTQYF	TGTGCCAGCAGCGAGACTTCTATCCCGGATACGCAGTATTTT
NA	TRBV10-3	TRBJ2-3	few	CAISAEIEDTQYF	TGTGCCATCAGCGCCGAGATAGAAGATACGCAGTATTTT
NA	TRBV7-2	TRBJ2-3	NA	CASSLAPLLRVGGGTDTQYF	TGTGCCAGCAGCTTAGCCCCCCTGTTGCGGGTGGGAGGCGGCACAGATACGCAGTATTTT
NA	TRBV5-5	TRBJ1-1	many	CASSLRWGSLTFF	TGTGCCAGCAGCTTGCGATGGGGGAGTCTGACTTTCTTT
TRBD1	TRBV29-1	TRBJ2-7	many	CSVERQGLRSEQYF	TGCAGCGTTGAGAGACAGGGCCTTCGTTCTGAGCAGTACTTC
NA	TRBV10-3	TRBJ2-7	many	CAISEFYEQYF	TGTGCCATCAGTGAGTTCTACGAGCAGTACTTC
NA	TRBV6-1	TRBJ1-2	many	CASSESGPYGYTF	TGTGCCAGCAGTGAAAGCGGACCCTATGGCTACACCTTC
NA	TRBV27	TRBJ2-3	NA	CASSLSMGTQYF	TGTGCCAGCAGTTTATCCATGGGTACGCAGTATTTT
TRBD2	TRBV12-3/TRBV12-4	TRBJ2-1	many	CASSLAAGGGFF	TGTGCCAGCAGCTTAGCAGCGGGGGGGGGGTTCTTC
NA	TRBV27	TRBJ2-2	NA	CASRSSGAGELFF	TGTGCCAGCAGGTCGTCGGGGGCCGGGGAGCTGTTTTTT
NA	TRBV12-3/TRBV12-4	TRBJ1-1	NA	CASILLNRVTEAFF	TGTGCCAGCATCCTACTGAACAGGGTTACGGAAGCTTTCTTT
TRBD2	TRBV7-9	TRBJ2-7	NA	CASSLPGGGRMSEQYF	TGTGCCAGCAGCTTACCCGGGGGGGGGAGGATGAGCGAGCAGTACTTC